The rows below give T cell receptor beta chains drawn from one sample of a study of blood T cell repertoires in COVID-19. Generated by immunoSEQ multiplex PCR, the TCRdb table keeps only in-frame clones and is missing some. The table lists some 250,000 clones, around 80% of them singletons. The specimen sequenced was peripheral blood. The receptors stem from a middle-aged man with active or convalescent COVID-19. The CDR3 runs from the conserved cysteine through the conserved F or W. Each record gives: V gene, J gene, clone size, D gene, CDR3 protein, CDR3 DNA. D genes are given only for firm matches. The size field is filled for only some rows; it gives once, few, many or a size class.

v_gene: TRBV19; j_gene: TRBJ2-7; abundance: -; d_gene: TRBD2; CDR3aa: CASAPGGSGGRRSEQYF; CDR3nt: TGTGCCAGTGCCCCCGGGGGTAGCGGGGGGCGTAGAAGCGAGCAGTACTTC
v_gene: TRBV13; j_gene: TRBJ2-7; abundance: -; d_gene: TRBD2; CDR3aa: CASSLNLAGGPHYEQYF; CDR3nt: TGTGCCAGCAGCTTAAATCTAGCGGGAGGGCCCCACTACGAGCAGTACTTC
v_gene: TRBV30; j_gene: TRBJ2-3; abundance: -; d_gene: TRBD1; CDR3aa: CAWNRDRGVATQYF; CDR3nt: TGTGCCTGGAACCGGGACAGGGGAGTCGCTACGCAGTATTTT
v_gene: TRBV4-3; j_gene: TRBJ2-3; abundance: -; d_gene: -; CDR3aa: CASSQDQGEGTDTQYF; CDR3nt: TGCGCCAGCAGCCAAGATCAGGGTGAGGGCACAGATACGCAGTATTTT
v_gene: TRBV4-3; j_gene: TRBJ2-2; abundance: -; d_gene: TRBD1; CDR3aa: CASSQELGTGVYTGELFF; CDR3nt: TGCGCCAGCAGCCAAGAATTGGGGACAGGGGTTTATACCGGGGAGCTGTTTTTT
v_gene: TRBV11-2; j_gene: TRBJ1-1; abundance: -; d_gene: TRBD1; CDR3aa: CASSPADRAEAFF; CDR3nt: TGTGCCAGCAGCCCGGCCGACAGGGCTGAAGCTTTCTTT
v_gene: TRBV28; j_gene: TRBJ1-2; abundance: -; d_gene: -; CDR3aa: CASSLTGINYGYTF; CDR3nt: TGTGCCAGCAGTTTAACAGGGATTAACTATGGCTACACCTTC
v_gene: TRBV30; j_gene: TRBJ1-2; abundance: -; d_gene: -; CDR3aa: CAWAGDNPLNYGYTF; CDR3nt: TGTGCCTGGGCAGGGGATAACCCCCTTAACTATGGCTACACCTTC
v_gene: TRBV5-1; j_gene: TRBJ2-1; abundance: -; d_gene: -; CDR3aa: CASSLVGEPYNEQFF; CDR3nt: TGCGCCAGCAGCTTGGTCGGGGAACCCTACAATGAGCAGTTCTTC
v_gene: TRBV4-1; j_gene: TRBJ2-1; abundance: -; d_gene: -; CDR3aa: CASSQAVVDEQFF; CDR3nt: TGCGCCAGCAGCCAAGCTGTTGTCGATGAGCAGTTCTTC
v_gene: TRBV7-9; j_gene: TRBJ2-7; abundance: few; d_gene: -; CDR3aa: CASSSYLSYEQYF; CDR3nt: TGTGCCAGCAGCTCGTATCTCTCCTACGAGCAGTACTTC
v_gene: TRBV4-1; j_gene: TRBJ1-6; abundance: -; d_gene: -; CDR3aa: CASSQDHSREPLHF; CDR3nt: TGCGCCAGCAGCCAGGACCATTCTCGGGAACCCCTCCACTTT
v_gene: TRBV6-5; j_gene: TRBJ1-5; abundance: -; d_gene: -; CDR3aa: CASSYGRGFNQPQHF; CDR3nt: TGTGCCAGCAGTTACGGGCGGGGGTTCAATCAGCCCCAGCATTTT
v_gene: TRBV7-2; j_gene: TRBJ1-4; abundance: few; d_gene: -; CDR3aa: CASSLAGRTDNEKLFF; CDR3nt: TGTGCCAGCAGCTTAGCAGGACGGACAGATAATGAAAAACTGTTTTTT
v_gene: TRBV3-1/TRBV3-2; j_gene: TRBJ2-7; abundance: -; d_gene: TRBD2; CDR3aa: CASSSSGGSYEQYF; CDR3nt: TGTGCCAGCAGTTCTAGCGGGGGGTCCTACGAGCAGTACTTC
v_gene: TRBV5-1; j_gene: TRBJ2-7; abundance: once; d_gene: TRBD1; CDR3aa: CASSVTGGKNEQYF; CDR3nt: TGCGCCAGCAGCGTCACAGGGGGCAAAAACGAGCAGTACTTC
v_gene: TRBV19; j_gene: TRBJ1-1; abundance: -; d_gene: TRBD1; CDR3aa: CASSPGQGDTEAFF; CDR3nt: TGTGCCAGTAGTCCGGGACAGGGGGACACTGAAGCTTTCTTT
v_gene: TRBV14; j_gene: TRBJ2-3; abundance: -; d_gene: TRBD2; CDR3aa: CASSQALAGSTDTQYF; CDR3nt: TGTGCCAGCAGCCAAGCGCTAGCGGGCTCCACAGATACGCAGTATTTT
v_gene: TRBV19; j_gene: TRBJ1-4; abundance: -; d_gene: TRBD1; CDR3aa: CASSMGQMEKLFF; CDR3nt: TGTGCCAGTAGTATGGGACAGATGGAAAAACTGTTTTTT
v_gene: TRBV7-8; j_gene: TRBJ1-3; abundance: -; d_gene: TRBD1; CDR3aa: CASSLASSVRGPSGNTIYF; CDR3nt: TGTGCCAGCAGCTTAGCGTCTTCGGTCAGGGGGCCCTCTGGAAACACCATATATTTT
v_gene: TRBV7-8; j_gene: TRBJ2-3; abundance: few; d_gene: TRBD2; CDR3aa: CASSLGLAGGDTQYF; CDR3nt: TGTGCCAGCAGCCTGGGACTAGCAGGGGGTGATACGCAGTATTTT
v_gene: TRBV7-3; j_gene: TRBJ2-7; abundance: -; d_gene: TRBD2; CDR3aa: CASSLRSSGSGYEQYF; CDR3nt: TGTGCCAGCAGCTTAAGGTCTAGCGGGAGCGGATACGAGCAGTACTTC
v_gene: TRBV2; j_gene: TRBJ2-2; abundance: few; d_gene: -; CDR3aa: CASNNRDGELFF; CDR3nt: TGTGCCAGCAATAACAGGGACGGGGAGCTGTTTTTT
v_gene: TRBV7-3; j_gene: TRBJ2-1; abundance: -; d_gene: TRBD2; CDR3aa: CASSFWASGDNEQFF; CDR3nt: TGTGCCAGCAGCTTCTGGGCTAGCGGAGACAATGAGCAGTTCTTC
v_gene: TRBV6-5; j_gene: TRBJ2-3; abundance: -; d_gene: -; CDR3aa: CASRPSGVRGDTQYF; CDR3nt: TGTGCCAGCAGACCTTCAGGGGTGAGAGGAGATACGCAGTATTTT
v_gene: TRBV6-5; j_gene: TRBJ2-7; abundance: -; d_gene: TRBD2; CDR3aa: CASSYRTSGNYEQYF; CDR3nt: TGTGCCAGCAGTTACCGGACTAGCGGGAACTACGAGCAGTACTTC
v_gene: TRBV27; j_gene: TRBJ2-7; abundance: -; d_gene: TRBD1; CDR3aa: CASSGWTGDEQYF; CDR3nt: TGTGCCAGCAGTGGCTGGACAGGGGACGAGCAGTACTTC
v_gene: TRBV5-1; j_gene: TRBJ1-1; abundance: -; d_gene: -; CDR3aa: CASSLGGLNTEAFF; CDR3nt: TGCGCCAGCAGCTTGGGAGGCCTGAACACTGAAGCTTTCTTT
v_gene: TRBV6-6; j_gene: TRBJ1-1; abundance: few; d_gene: -; CDR3aa: CASSYAVRNTEAFF; CDR3nt: TGTGCCAGCAGTTATGCAGTTCGGAACACTGAAGCTTTCTTT
v_gene: TRBV27; j_gene: TRBJ2-2; abundance: many; d_gene: TRBD2; CDR3aa: CASSGLAGGLRTGELFF; CDR3nt: TGTGCCAGTTCGGGACTAGCGGGGGGGCTGCGCACCGGGGAGCTGTTTTTT
v_gene: TRBV5-6; j_gene: TRBJ2-2; abundance: -; d_gene: TRBD1; CDR3aa: CASSFLYVLGTGGVGELFF; CDR3nt: TGTGCCAGCAGCTTTCTATACGTTCTTGGGACAGGGGGTGTCGGGGAGCTGTTTTTT
v_gene: TRBV6-5; j_gene: TRBJ2-1; abundance: -; d_gene: -; CDR3aa: CASNTPGVEQFF; CDR3nt: TGTGCCAGCAACACACCGGGGGTTGAGCAGTTCTTC
v_gene: TRBV3-1/TRBV3-2; j_gene: TRBJ2-7; abundance: -; d_gene: -; CDR3aa: CASSPGGTRSVQYF; CDR3nt: TGTGCCAGCAGCCCGGGCGGGACTCGCTCGGTGCAGTACTTC
v_gene: TRBV9; j_gene: TRBJ2-1; abundance: -; d_gene: -; CDR3aa: CASSVAAGSDNEQFF; CDR3nt: TGTGCCAGCAGCGTAGCGGCCGGGAGTGACAATGAGCAGTTCTTC
v_gene: TRBV24-1; j_gene: TRBJ1-2; abundance: few; d_gene: -; CDR3aa: CATSDLAGGMTGYTF; CDR3nt: TGTGCCACCAGTGATCTAGCCGGGGGAATGACGGGCTACACCTTC
v_gene: TRBV5-1; j_gene: TRBJ1-5; abundance: -; d_gene: -; CDR3aa: CASSLEGDAQGPQHF; CDR3nt: TGCGCCAGCAGCTTGGAGGGGGACGCCCAGGGGCCCCAGCATTTT
v_gene: TRBV10-2; j_gene: TRBJ2-7; abundance: -; d_gene: TRBD1; CDR3aa: CASSASGQGTDEQYF; CDR3nt: TGCGCCAGCAGTGCATCGGGACAGGGTACGGACGAGCAGTACTTC
v_gene: TRBV14; j_gene: TRBJ2-3; abundance: -; d_gene: -; CDR3aa: CASSPMVSSADTQYF; CDR3nt: TGTGCCAGCAGCCCCATGGTTAGCAGCGCAGATACGCAGTATTTT
v_gene: TRBV29-1; j_gene: TRBJ1-2; abundance: -; d_gene: -; CDR3aa: CSVEAGFGYTF; CDR3nt: TGCAGCGTTGAAGCAGGGTTCGGCTACACCTTC
v_gene: TRBV6-2/TRBV6-3; j_gene: TRBJ2-1; abundance: -; d_gene: TRBD2; CDR3aa: CASSRAGGSGNEQFF; CDR3nt: TGTGCCAGCAGTAGAGCGGGGGGGAGCGGGAATGAGCAGTTCTTC
v_gene: TRBV11-3; j_gene: TRBJ2-5; abundance: few; d_gene: -; CDR3aa: CASSLDRTSYQETQYF; CDR3nt: TGTGCCAGCAGCTTAGATCGGACTTCGTACCAAGAGACCCAGTACTTC
v_gene: TRBV5-8; j_gene: TRBJ2-5; abundance: -; d_gene: -; CDR3aa: CASSLELAGHQETQYF; CDR3nt: TGTGCCAGCAGCTTGGAACTAGCTGGTCACCAAGAGACCCAGTACTTC
v_gene: TRBV27; j_gene: TRBJ2-6; abundance: -; d_gene: TRBD1; CDR3aa: CASSLGTGGVGANVLTF; CDR3nt: TGTGCCAGCAGCCTCGGGACAGGGGGGGTTGGGGCCAACGTCCTGACTTTC
v_gene: TRBV7-9; j_gene: TRBJ2-5; abundance: -; d_gene: TRBD2; CDR3aa: CASNNPVAGEETQYF; CDR3nt: TGTGCCAGCAATAACCCAGTGGCGGGGGAAGAGACCCAGTACTTC
v_gene: TRBV7-9; j_gene: TRBJ1-2; abundance: -; d_gene: -; CDR3aa: CASSLAIGANYGYTF; CDR3nt: TGTGCCAGCAGCTTAGCGATAGGGGCCAACTATGGCTACACCTTC
v_gene: TRBV5-1; j_gene: TRBJ1-2; abundance: -; d_gene: TRBD1; CDR3aa: CASSRTGGRNYGYTF; CDR3nt: TGCGCCAGCAGCCGCACAGGGGGCAGGAACTATGGCTACACCTTC
v_gene: TRBV6-2/TRBV6-3; j_gene: TRBJ1-6; abundance: few; d_gene: -; CDR3aa: CASSYGRTSSYNSPLHF; CDR3nt: TGTGCCAGCAGTTATGGGCGCACGAGCTCCTATAATTCACCCCTCCACTTT
v_gene: TRBV3-1/TRBV3-2; j_gene: TRBJ1-2; abundance: -; d_gene: TRBD1; CDR3aa: CASRATGEGGGYTF; CDR3nt: TGTGCCAGCAGGGCTACAGGGGAAGGGGGTGGCTACACCTTC
v_gene: TRBV15; j_gene: TRBJ1-1; abundance: -; d_gene: -; CDR3aa: CATSRLTGMYTEAFF; CDR3nt: TGTGCCACCAGCAGGCTTACAGGGATGTACACTGAAGCTTTCTTT
v_gene: TRBV15; j_gene: TRBJ2-2; abundance: -; d_gene: TRBD2; CDR3aa: CATSKRIAGGNTGELFF; CDR3nt: TGTGCCACCAGCAAACGGATAGCGGGAGGGAACACCGGGGAGCTGTTTTTT
v_gene: TRBV11-1; j_gene: TRBJ2-7; abundance: -; d_gene: -; CDR3aa: CASSGEQGGSYEQYF; CDR3nt: TGTGCCAGCAGCGGTGAACAGGGCGGTTCTTACGAGCAGTACTTC
v_gene: TRBV6-5; j_gene: TRBJ2-7; abundance: -; d_gene: TRBD1; CDR3aa: CASSYPGGTGNYEQYF; CDR3nt: TGTGCCAGCAGTTACCCAGGAGGGACAGGGAACTACGAGCAGTACTTC
v_gene: TRBV6-5; j_gene: TRBJ2-3; abundance: -; d_gene: TRBD2; CDR3aa: CASSPWTSGDGTQYF; CDR3nt: TGTGCCAGCAGCCCGTGGACTAGCGGGGATGGTACGCAGTATTTT
v_gene: TRBV4-1; j_gene: TRBJ2-2; abundance: -; d_gene: -; CDR3aa: CASSQDSRVGPGTGELFF; CDR3nt: TGCGCCAGCAGCCAAGACAGTAGGGTGGGGCCAGGCACCGGGGAGCTGTTTTTT
v_gene: TRBV3-1/TRBV3-2; j_gene: TRBJ2-7; abundance: -; d_gene: TRBD2; CDR3aa: CASSLSSSGRYEQYF; CDR3nt: TGTGCCAGCAGCCTTTCCTCGAGCGGGAGATACGAGCAGTACTTC
v_gene: TRBV7-3; j_gene: TRBJ2-5; abundance: -; d_gene: TRBD1; CDR3aa: CASSVRTGETQYF; CDR3nt: TGTGCCAGCAGCGTTAGGACAGGCGAGACCCAGTACTTC
v_gene: TRBV7-2; j_gene: TRBJ2-5; abundance: -; d_gene: -; CDR3aa: CASSLPQGQETQYF; CDR3nt: TGTGCCAGCAGCTTACCCCAGGGTCAGGAGACCCAGTACTTC
v_gene: TRBV6-5; j_gene: TRBJ1-1; abundance: once; d_gene: TRBD1; CDR3aa: CAGGRYFDRGTEAFF; CDR3nt: TGTGCCGGCGGTAGGTACTTTGACAGGGGTACTGAAGCTTTCTTT
v_gene: TRBV5-4; j_gene: TRBJ2-2; abundance: -; d_gene: -; CDR3aa: CASSSAGRTTAGELFF; CDR3nt: TGTGCCAGCAGCTCAGCTGGGAGGACGACGGCCGGGGAGCTGTTTTTT